The present entry profiles one T cell receptor (beta chain) with its context. The sample is drawn from a study of blood T cell repertoires in COVID-19. The CDR3 runs to 16 residues. Germline CDR1 and CDR2: SGHKS and YYEKEE (reference sequence). The V and J ends lost 0 bases and 4 bases, in that order; junction bases with no gene match: 3. Assay: immunoSEQ multiplex PCR; the TCRdb copy retains only in-frame clones and omits some. Of approximately 330,000 clones listed, around 87% are singletons. The sequence came from a woman aged 50 to 60 with active or convalescent COVID-19. The chain recombines TRBV5-5 with TRBJ2-2, with 10 bases lining up with TRBD2. What was sequenced was peripheral blood. The DNA of the CDR3 is TGTGCCAGCAGCTTGGGGCTAGCGGGAGTCACCGGGGAGCTGTTTTTT. It is translated as CASSLGLAGVTGELFF.